The following is a TCR beta chain sequence with its context. V lost 0 bases and J lost 4; bases outside the gene matches: 7. The germline V gene has CDR1 SGHRS and CDR2 YFSETQ. The CDR3 runs 16 residues. This sample stems from a study of blood T cell repertoires in COVID-19. As for the study in general: The origin of the acute and convalescent COVID-19 samples was the United States, Italy and Spain. PBMCs, B-cell-depleted T cells, or T cells were the source of the cDNA or gDNA that made up the material.

Authors' data handling: Using reference gene primer amplification, nucleated cell counts were estimated. The repertoire was sequenced with immunoSEQ multiplex PCR; TCRdb's copy has only in-frame clones and lacks some. For V, J and clone size, that table is used; D and trimming come from the DNA. The sample consists of tens of thousands of clones, more than 75% of them appearing once. Sequencing was done on a sample of peripheral blood. This rearrangement joins TRBV5-1 to TRBJ1-1; 9 bases align to TRBD1. This TCR derives from a woman aged 80 or over with acute or convalescent COVID-19. Here the CDR3 DNA reads TGCGCCAGCAGCTTGGAAGGACAGGGGCGGAGCACTGAAGCTTTCTTT. The encoded protein is CASSLEGQGRSTEAFF.